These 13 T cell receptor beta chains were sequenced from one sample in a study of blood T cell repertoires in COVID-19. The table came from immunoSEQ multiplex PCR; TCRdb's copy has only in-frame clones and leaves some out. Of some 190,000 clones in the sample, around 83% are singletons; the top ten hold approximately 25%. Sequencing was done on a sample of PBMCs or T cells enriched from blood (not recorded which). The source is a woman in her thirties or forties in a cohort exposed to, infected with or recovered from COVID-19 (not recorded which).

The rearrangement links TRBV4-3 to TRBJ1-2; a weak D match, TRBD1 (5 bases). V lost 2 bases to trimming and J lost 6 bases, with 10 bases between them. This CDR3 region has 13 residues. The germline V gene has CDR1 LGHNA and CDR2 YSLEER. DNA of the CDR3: TGCGCCAGCAGCCAACAGGGTTCGGATGGCTACACCTTC. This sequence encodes CASSQQGSDGYTF.

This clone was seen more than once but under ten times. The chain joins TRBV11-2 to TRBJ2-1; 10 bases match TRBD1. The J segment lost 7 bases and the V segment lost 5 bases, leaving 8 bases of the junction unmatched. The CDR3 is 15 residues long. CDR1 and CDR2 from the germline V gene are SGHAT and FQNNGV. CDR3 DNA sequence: TGTGCCAGCAGCGACCGGGACAGGGGAAGAAATGAGCAGTTCTTC. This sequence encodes CASSDRDRGRNEQFF.

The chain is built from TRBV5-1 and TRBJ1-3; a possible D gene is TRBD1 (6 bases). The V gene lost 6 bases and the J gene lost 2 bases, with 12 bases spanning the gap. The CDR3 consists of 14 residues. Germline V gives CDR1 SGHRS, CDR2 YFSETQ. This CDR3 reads CASNPGEPGNTIYF. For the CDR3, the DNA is TGCGCCAGCAACCCAGGGGAACCTGGAAACACCATATATTTT. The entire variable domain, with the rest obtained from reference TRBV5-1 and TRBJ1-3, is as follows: KAGVTQTPRYLIKTRGQQVTLSCSPISGHRSVSWYQQTPGQGLQFLFEYFSETQRNKGNFPGRFSGRQFSNSRSEMNVSTLELGDSALYLCASNPGEPGNTIYFGEGSWLTVV.

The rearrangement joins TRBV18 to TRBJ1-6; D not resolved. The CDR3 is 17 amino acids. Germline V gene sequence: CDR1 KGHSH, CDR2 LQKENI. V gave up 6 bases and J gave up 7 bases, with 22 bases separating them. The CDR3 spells CASSSPNGGRLNSPLHF. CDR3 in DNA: TGTGCCAGCTCGTCCCCAAATGGCGGCCGCTTAAATTCACCCCTCCACTTT.

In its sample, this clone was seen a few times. The DNA for the CDR3 is TGTGCCAGCAGTGGGGATAGCGACGAGCAGTACTTC. It translates to CASSGDSDEQYF. The rearrangement links TRBV2 to TRBJ2-7; D may be TRBD2 (5 bases). Germline V CDR1 and CDR2: SNHLY, FYNNEI. Trimming shortened V by 4 bases and J by 5 bases, and 9 bases separated the two germline ends. The CDR3 extends over 12 amino acids.

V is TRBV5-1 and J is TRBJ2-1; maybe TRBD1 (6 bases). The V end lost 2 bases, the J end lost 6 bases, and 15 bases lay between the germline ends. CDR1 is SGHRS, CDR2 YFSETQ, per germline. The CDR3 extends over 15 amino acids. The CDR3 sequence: CASSFTYREINEQFF. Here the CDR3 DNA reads TGCGCCAGCAGCTTCACTTACAGGGAAATCAATGAGCAGTTCTTC.

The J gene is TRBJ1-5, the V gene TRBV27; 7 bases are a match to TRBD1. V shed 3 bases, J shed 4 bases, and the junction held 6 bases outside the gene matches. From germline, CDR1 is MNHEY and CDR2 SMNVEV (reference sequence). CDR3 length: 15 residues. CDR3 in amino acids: CASSFGTAKNQPQHF. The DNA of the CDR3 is TGTGCCAGCAGTTTTGGGACAGCAAAAAATCAGCCCCAGCATTTT.

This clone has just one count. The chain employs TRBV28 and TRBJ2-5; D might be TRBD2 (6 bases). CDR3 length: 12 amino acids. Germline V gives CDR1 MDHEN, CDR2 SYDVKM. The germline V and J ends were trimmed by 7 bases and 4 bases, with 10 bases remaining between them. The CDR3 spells CASNQGGETQYF. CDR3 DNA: TGTGCCAGCAACCAGGGAGGAGAGACCCAGTACTTC.

The CDR3 region is CASSLSSTGGIEQFF. In DNA, the CDR3 is TGTGCCAGCAGTTTATCGTCCACAGGGGGAATTGAGCAGTTCTTC. The V and J genes are TRBV27 and TRBJ2-1, with TRBD1 matching over 8 bases. The CDR3 contains 15 residues. Trimming at V came to 0 bases and at J to 9 bases, leaving 7 bases not matched to a gene. Germline lookup yields CDR1 MNHEY and CDR2 SMNVEV (reference sequence).

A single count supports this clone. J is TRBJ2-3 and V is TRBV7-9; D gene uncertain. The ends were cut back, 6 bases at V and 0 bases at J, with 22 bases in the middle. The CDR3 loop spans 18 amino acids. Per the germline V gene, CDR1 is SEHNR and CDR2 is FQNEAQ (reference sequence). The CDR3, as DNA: TGTGCCAGCAGTTCGAATAAGATAGCTCCCGCTAGCACAGATACGCAGTATTTT. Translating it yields CASSSNKIAPASTDTQYF.

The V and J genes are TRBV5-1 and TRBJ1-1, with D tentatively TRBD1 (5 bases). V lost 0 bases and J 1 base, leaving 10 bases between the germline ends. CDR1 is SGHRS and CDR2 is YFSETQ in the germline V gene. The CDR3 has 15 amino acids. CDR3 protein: CASSLDGQPNTEAFF. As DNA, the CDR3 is TGCGCCAGCAGCTTGGATGGACAACCGAACACTGAAGCTTTCTTT.

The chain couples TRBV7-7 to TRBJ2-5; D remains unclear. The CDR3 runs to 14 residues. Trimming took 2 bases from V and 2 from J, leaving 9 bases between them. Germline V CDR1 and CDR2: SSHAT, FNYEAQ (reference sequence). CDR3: CASSLNPTQETQYF. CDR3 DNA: TGTGCCAGCAGCTTAAATCCAACACAAGAGACCCAGTACTTC.

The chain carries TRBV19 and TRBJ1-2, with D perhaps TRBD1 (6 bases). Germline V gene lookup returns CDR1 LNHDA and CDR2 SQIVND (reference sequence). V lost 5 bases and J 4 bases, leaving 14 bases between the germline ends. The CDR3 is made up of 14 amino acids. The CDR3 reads CASSQRGSGYGYTF. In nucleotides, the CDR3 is TGTGCCAGTAGTCAAAGGGGGTCTGGCTATGGCTACACCTTC.